This T cell receptor beta chain was found in a study of technical replicates of blood from several donors (dated by TCRdb to about 2017). Libraries were prepared through the immunoSEQ multiplex PCR assay. In TCRdb, the immuneACCESS table is reduced to in-frame sequences with V and J assigned. These tables do not hold every clone; where another copy was compared, an unresolved V gene accounts for under half, and the others remain unexplained. A total of about 79,000 clones appear in this sample, 90% to 95% of them only once. The top ten clones comprise 0.26% of the sample. Reading the germline V gene (reference sequence) gives CDR1 MNHEY and CDR2 SMNVEV. Trimming takes 2 bases from V and 8 bases from J, and the germline ends sit 4 bases apart. Counted from cysteine to phenylalanine, this CDR3 has 12 amino acids. This entry keeps only the CDR3 DNA: 36 bases, framed from base 1. Of note for this clone: Which antigen it targets is not known. No base qualities exist here, and no much larger clone lies one base off it.

The rearrangement joined TRBV27 to TRBJ1-6, with the D segment identity uncertain. The sample taken for sequencing was T cells isolated from PBMCs. The origin of this receptor is a human donor in good health. In nucleotides, the sequence is TGTGCCAGCAGTTTACGAGATTCACCCCTCCACTTT. Its translation reads: CASSLRDSPLHF.